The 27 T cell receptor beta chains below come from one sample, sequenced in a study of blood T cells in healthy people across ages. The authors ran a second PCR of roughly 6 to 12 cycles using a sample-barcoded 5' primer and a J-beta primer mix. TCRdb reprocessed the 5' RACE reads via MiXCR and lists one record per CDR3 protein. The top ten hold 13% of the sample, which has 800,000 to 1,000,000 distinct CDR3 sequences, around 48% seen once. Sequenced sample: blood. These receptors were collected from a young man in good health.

CDR3 nucleotide sequence: TGTGCCAGCAGCCTAGGGCCCAATCAGCCCCAGTATTTT. Amino acid sequence: CASSLGPNQPQYF. The chain recombines TRBV14 with TRBJ1-5; D unclear. Near its end, the DNA agrees better with TRBJ2-3, so the J call may be wrong. Germline CDR1 SGHDN, CDR2 FVKESK. CDR3 length equals 13 residues.

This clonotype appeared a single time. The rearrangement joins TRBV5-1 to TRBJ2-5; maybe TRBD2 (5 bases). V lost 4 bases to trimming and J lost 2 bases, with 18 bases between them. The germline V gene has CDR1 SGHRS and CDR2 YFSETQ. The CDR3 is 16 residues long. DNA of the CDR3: TGCGCCAGCAGCATGTATGGGGAGTTCGGACAAGAGACCCAGTACTTC. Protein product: CASSMYGEFGQETQYF. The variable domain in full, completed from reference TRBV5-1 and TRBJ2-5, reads KAGVTQTPRYLIKTRGQQVTLSCSPISGHRSVSWYQQTPGQGLQFLFEYFSETQRNKGNFPGRFSGRQFSNSRSEMNVSTLELGDSALYLCASSMYGEFGQETQYFGPGTRLLVL.

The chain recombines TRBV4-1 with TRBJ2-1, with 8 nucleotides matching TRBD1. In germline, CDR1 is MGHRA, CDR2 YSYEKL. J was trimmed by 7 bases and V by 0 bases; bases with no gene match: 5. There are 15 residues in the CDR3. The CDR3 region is CASSQEGRGLNEQFF. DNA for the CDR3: TGCGCCAGCAGCCAAGAGGGCAGGGGGCTAAATGAGCAGTTCTTC.

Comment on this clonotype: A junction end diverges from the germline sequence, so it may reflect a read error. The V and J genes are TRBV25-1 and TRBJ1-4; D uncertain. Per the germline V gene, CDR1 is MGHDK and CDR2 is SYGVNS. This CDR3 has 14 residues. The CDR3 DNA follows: TGTGCCAGCAGTGCCGACAAGATTAATGAAAAATTGTTTTTT. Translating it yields CASSADKINEKLFF. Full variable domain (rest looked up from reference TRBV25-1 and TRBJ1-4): EADIYQTPRYLVIGTGKKITLECSQTMGHDKMYWYQQDPGMELHLIHYSYGVNSTEKGDLSSESTVSRIRTEHFPLTLESARPSHTSQYLCASSADKINEKLFFGSGTQLSVL.

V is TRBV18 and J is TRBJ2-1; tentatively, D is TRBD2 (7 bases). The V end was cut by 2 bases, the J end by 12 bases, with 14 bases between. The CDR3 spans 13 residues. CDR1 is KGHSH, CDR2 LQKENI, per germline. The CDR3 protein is CASSPEPAGAQFF. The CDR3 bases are TGTGCCAGCTCACCAGAACCGGCGGGGGCGCAGTTCTTC.

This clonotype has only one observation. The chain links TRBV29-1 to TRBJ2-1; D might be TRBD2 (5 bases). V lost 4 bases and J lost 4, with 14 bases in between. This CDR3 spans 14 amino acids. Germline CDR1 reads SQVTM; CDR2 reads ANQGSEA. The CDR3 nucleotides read TGCAGCGTTGTCTCCAGCGGCAGATACAATGAGCAGTTCTTC. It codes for CSVVSSGRYNEQFF.

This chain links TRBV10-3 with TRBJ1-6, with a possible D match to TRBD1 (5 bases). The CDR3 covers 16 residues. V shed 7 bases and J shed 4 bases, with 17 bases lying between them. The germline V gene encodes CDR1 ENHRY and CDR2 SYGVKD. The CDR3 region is CAIKRDDSAYNSPLHF. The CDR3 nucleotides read TGTGCCATCAAGAGGGATGACAGCGCTTATAATTCACCCCTCCACTTT.

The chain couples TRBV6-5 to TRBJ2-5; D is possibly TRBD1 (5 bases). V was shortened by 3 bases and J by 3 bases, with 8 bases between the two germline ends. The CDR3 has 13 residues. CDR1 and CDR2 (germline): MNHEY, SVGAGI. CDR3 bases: TGTGCCAGCAGTTATGCCAGGGAAGAGACCCAGTACTTC. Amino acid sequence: CASSYAREETQYF.

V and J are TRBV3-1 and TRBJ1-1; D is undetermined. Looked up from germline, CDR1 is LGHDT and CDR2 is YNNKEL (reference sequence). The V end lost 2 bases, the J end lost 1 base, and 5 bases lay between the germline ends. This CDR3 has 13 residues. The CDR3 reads CASSQWQNTEAFF. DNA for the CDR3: TGTGCCAGCAGCCAATGGCAGAACACTGAAGCTTTCTTT.

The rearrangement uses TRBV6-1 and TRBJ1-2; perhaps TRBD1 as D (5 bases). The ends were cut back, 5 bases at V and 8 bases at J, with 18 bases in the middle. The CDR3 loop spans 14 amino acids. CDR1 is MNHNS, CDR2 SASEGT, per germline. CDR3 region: CASSFNQDSGGYTF. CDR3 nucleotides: TGTGCCAGCAGTTTCAACCAGGATTCAGGGGGCTACACCTTC.

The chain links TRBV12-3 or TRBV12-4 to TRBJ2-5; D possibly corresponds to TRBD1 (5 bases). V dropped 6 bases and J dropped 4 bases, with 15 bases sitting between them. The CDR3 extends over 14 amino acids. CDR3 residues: CASSPWGLRETQYF. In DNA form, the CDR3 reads TGTGCCAGCAGCCCCTGGGGCTTACGAGAGACCCAGTACTTC.

CDR3 amino acids: CSARGGDRGRYGYTF. The CDR3 DNA reads TGCAGTGCTAGAGGCGGCGACAGGGGCCGCTATGGCTACACCTTC. The gene calls are TRBV20-1 and TRBJ1-2; 8 bases match TRBD1. The germline gives CDR1 DFQATT, CDR2 SNEGSKA (reference sequence). V shed 1 base and J 4 bases; nucleotides not matched to a gene: 8. The CDR3 runs to 15 residues.

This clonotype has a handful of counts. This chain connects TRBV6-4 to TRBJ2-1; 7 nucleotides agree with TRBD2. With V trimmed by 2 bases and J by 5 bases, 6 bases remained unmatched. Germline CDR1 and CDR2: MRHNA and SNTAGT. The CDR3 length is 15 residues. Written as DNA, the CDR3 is TGTGCCAGCAGTGACGGGCAGGGAGGGAACAATGAGCAGTTCTTC. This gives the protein CASSDGQGGNNEQFF.

CDR3 region: CASSYAGGLYNEQFF. Here the CDR3 DNA reads TGTGCCAGCAGCTACGCGGGGGGGCTCTACAATGAGCAGTTCTTC. This rearrangement joins TRBV6-2 or TRBV6-3 to TRBJ2-1; TRBD2 matches 9 bases. V was pared by 6 bases and J by 3 bases, with 6 bases of the junction left unmatched. This CDR3 has 15 amino acids. The germline V gene encodes CDR1 MNHEY and CDR2 SVGEGT.

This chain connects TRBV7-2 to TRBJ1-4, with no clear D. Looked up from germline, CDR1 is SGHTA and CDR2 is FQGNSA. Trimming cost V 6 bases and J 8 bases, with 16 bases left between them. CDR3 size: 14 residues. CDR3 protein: CASSPDGRREKLFF. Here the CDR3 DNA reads TGTGCCAGCAGTCCCGACGGGAGAAGGGAAAAACTGTTTTTT. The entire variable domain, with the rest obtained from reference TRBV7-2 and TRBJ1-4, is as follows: GAGVSQSPSNKVTEKGKDVELRCDPISGHTALYWYRQSLGQGLEFLIYFQGNSAPDKSGLPSDRFSAERTGGSVSTLTIQRTQQEDSAVYLCASSPDGRREKLFFGSGTQLSVL.

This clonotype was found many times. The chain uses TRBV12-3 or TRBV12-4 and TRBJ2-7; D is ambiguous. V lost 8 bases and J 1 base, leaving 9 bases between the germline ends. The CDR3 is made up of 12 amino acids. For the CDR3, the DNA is TGTGCCAGCCGATCCGGTTCCTACGAGCAGTACTTC. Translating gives CASRSGSYEQYF.

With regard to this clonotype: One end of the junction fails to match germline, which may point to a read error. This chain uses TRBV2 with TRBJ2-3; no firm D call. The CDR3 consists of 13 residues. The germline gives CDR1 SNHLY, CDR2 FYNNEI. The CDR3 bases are TGTGCCAGCAGCCAGAACAAGGCAGATACGCGGTATTTT. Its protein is CASSQNKADTRYF.

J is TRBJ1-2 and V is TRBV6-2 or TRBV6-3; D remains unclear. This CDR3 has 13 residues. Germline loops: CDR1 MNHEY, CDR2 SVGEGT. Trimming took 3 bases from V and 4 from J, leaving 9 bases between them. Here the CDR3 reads CASSYVPVYGYTF. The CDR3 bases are TGTGCCAGCAGTTATGTACCAGTCTATGGCTACACCTTC.

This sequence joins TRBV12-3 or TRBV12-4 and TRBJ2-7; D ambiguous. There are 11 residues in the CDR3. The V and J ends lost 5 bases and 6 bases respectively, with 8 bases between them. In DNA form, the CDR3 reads TGTGCCAGCAGTGCCCCGGGCGAGCAGTACTTC. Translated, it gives CASSAPGEQYF.

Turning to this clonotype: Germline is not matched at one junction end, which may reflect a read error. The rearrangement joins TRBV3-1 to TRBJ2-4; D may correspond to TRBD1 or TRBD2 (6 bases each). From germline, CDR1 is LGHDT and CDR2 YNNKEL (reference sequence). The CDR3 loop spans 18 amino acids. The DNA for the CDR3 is TGTGCCAGCAGCCAAGATAGGGGGGACGCGTTAGCCAAAAGCATTCAGTACTTC. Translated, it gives CASSQDRGDALAKSIQYF.

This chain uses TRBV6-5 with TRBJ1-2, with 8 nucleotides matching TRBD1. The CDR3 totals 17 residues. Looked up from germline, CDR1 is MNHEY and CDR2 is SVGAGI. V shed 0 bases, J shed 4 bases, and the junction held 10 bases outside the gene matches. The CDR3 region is CASSYSAGGSDFYGYTF. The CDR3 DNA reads TGTGCCAGCAGTTACTCGGCAGGGGGCTCGGATTTCTATGGCTACACCTTC.

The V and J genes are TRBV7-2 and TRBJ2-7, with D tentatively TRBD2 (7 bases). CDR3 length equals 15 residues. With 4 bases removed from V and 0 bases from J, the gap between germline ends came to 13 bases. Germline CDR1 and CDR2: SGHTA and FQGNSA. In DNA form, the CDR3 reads TGTGCCAGCAGCTCGAGGGGGACTACCTCCTACGAGCAGTACTTC. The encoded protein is CASSSRGTTSYEQYF.

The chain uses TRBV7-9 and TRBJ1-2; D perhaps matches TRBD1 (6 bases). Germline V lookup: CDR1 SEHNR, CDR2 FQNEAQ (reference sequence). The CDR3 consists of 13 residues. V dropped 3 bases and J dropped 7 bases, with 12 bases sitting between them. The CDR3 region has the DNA TGTGCCAGCAGCTTCGCAGGGGCTAGTGGCTACACCTTC. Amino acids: CASSFAGASGYTF.

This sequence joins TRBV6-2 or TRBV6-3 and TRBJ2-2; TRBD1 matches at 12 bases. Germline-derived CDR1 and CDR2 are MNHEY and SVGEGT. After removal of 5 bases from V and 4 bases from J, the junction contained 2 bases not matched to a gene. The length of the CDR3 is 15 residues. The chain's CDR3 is CASSRGQGATGELFF. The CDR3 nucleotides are TGTGCCAGCAGTCGGGGACAGGGGGCCACCGGGGAGCTGTTTTTT.

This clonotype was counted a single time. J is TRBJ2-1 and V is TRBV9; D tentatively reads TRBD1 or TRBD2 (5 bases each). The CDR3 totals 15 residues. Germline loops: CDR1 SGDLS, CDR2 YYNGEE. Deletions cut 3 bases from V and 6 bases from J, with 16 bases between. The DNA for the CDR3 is TGTGCCAGCAGCGGAATCTCCGGGACCCGCAATGAGCAGTTCTTC. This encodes CASSGISGTRNEQFF.

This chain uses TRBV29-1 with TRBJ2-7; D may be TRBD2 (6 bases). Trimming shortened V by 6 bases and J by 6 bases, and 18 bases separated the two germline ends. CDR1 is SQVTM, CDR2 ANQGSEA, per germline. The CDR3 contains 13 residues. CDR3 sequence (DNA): TGCAGCGTCGAGGCCGGGAGAAGAGGCGAGCAGTACTTC. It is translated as CSVEAGRRGEQYF.

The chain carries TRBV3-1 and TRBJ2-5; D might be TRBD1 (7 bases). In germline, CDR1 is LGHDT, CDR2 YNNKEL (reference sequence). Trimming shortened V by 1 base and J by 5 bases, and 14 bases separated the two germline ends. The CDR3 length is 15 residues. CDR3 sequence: CASSQVQGRWETQYF. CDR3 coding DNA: TGTGCCAGCAGCCAAGTACAGGGGAGGTGGGAGACCCAGTACTTC.